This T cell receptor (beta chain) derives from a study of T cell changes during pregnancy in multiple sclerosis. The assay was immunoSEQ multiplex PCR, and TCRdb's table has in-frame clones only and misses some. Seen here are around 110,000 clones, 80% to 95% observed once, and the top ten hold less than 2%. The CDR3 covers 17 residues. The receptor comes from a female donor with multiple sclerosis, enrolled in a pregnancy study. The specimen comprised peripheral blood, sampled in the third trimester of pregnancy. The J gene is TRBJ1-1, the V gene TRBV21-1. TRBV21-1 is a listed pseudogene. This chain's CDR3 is CASSGGGVKPMNTEAFF. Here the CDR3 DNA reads TGTGCCAGCAGCGGAGGGGGGGTAAAGCCGATGAACACTGAAGCTTTCTTT.